These T cell receptor beta chains were read from a single sample in a study of T-cell reconstitution after alpha-beta-depleted transplantation in children. MiXCR was run by TCRdb on the PCR reads, yielding one entry per CDR3 protein. The profile shows roughly 120,000 distinct CDR3 sequences, approximately 22% of them singletons. This specimen was PBMCs, mostly from graft donor cells, taken 180 days after TCRalphabeta/CD19-depleted stem cell transplant. These receptors came from a male patient aged 2-15 years who had a stem cell transplant for chronic granulomatous disease, so the T cells may come from the graft donor. The CDR3 runs from the conserved cysteine through the conserved F or W. The order of the fields is D gene, V gene, clone size, J gene, CDR3 protein, CDR3 DNA. The D gene is left open where the match is weak. Clone size appears in some rows only: once, few, many, or a class for an expanded clone.

d_call: -; v_call: TRBV6-2/TRBV6-3; clone_size: few; j_call: TRBJ2-5; cdr3_aa: CATSGDYQETQYF; cdr3_nt: TGTGCCACCTCAGGGGACTACCAAGAGACCCAGTACTTC
d_call: -; v_call: TRBV3-1; clone_size: once; j_call: TRBJ2-2; cdr3_aa: CASSPFPGSGELFF; cdr3_nt: TGTGCCAGCAGCCCCTTCCCAGGCTCCGGGGAGCTGTTTTTT
d_call: TRBD2; v_call: TRBV12-3/TRBV12-4; clone_size: -; j_call: TRBJ2-1; cdr3_aa: CASRGGSPYNEQFF; cdr3_nt: TGTGCCAGCAGGGGAGGGTCTCCTTACAATGAGCAGTTCTTC
d_call: -; v_call: TRBV29-1; clone_size: many; j_call: TRBJ2-1; cdr3_aa: CSVLHNEQFF; cdr3_nt: TGCAGCGTTCTTCACAATGAGCAGTTCTTC
d_call: -; v_call: TRBV6-1; clone_size: -; j_call: TRBJ1-2; cdr3_aa: CASSEKNRNKKDGYTF; cdr3_nt: TGTGCCAGCAGTGAAAAGAACAGGAACAAAAAAGATGGCTACACCTTC
d_call: -; v_call: TRBV7-2; clone_size: few; j_call: TRBJ2-6; cdr3_aa: CASSSRGGANVLTF; cdr3_nt: TGTGCCAGCAGCTCAAGAGGTGGGGCCAACGTCCTGACTTTC
d_call: -; v_call: TRBV12-3/TRBV12-4; clone_size: few; j_call: TRBJ2-3; cdr3_aa: CASSFWGLRGPDTQYF; cdr3_nt: TGTGCCAGCAGTTTTTGGGGTCTCCGAGGCCCAGATACGCAGTATTTT
d_call: -; v_call: TRBV29-1; clone_size: few; j_call: TRBJ2-2; cdr3_aa: CSVAFLGSSGELFF; cdr3_nt: TGCAGCGTTGCTTTCCTAGGGTCTAGCGGGGAGCTGTTTTTT
d_call: -; v_call: TRBV29-1; clone_size: many; j_call: TRBJ2-3; cdr3_aa: CSVEGDTQYF; cdr3_nt: TGCAGCGTTGAGGGAGATACGCAGTATTTT
d_call: TRBD1; v_call: TRBV7-9; clone_size: few; j_call: TRBJ2-7; cdr3_aa: CASTLTGGDAYEQYF; cdr3_nt: TGTGCCAGCACCCTAACAGGGGGAGATGCCTACGAGCAGTACTTC
d_call: -; v_call: TRBV18; clone_size: -; j_call: TRBJ1-1; cdr3_aa: CASSPPSTRNTEAFF; cdr3_nt: TGTGCCAGCTCACCACCTTCTACGAGGAACACTGAAGCTTTCTTT
d_call: TRBD2; v_call: TRBV7-2; clone_size: -; j_call: TRBJ2-3; cdr3_aa: CASSLDSSGTDTQYF; cdr3_nt: TGTGCCAGCAGCTTGGACTCTAGCGGAACAGATACGCAGTATTTT
d_call: -; v_call: TRBV12-3/TRBV12-4; clone_size: few; j_call: TRBJ2-1; cdr3_aa: CASSLGGEDFF; cdr3_nt: TGTGCCAGCAGTTTGGGCGGGGAGGATTTCTTC
d_call: TRBD2; v_call: TRBV20-1; clone_size: many; j_call: TRBJ2-3; cdr3_aa: CSTLAEWGTDTQYF; cdr3_nt: TGCAGTACCCTAGCGGAGTGGGGCACAGATACGCAGTATTTT
d_call: -; v_call: TRBV29-1; clone_size: few; j_call: TRBJ1-3; cdr3_aa: CSVGQGLPQGLWGNTIYF; cdr3_nt: TGCAGCGTTGGGCAGGGGTTACCGCAGGGACTCTGGGGAAACACCATATATTTT
d_call: -; v_call: TRBV7-9; clone_size: few; j_call: TRBJ1-3; cdr3_aa: CASSLYTGNTIYF; cdr3_nt: TGTGCCAGCAGCTTGTACACTGGAAACACCATATATTTT
d_call: -; v_call: TRBV5-5; clone_size: many; j_call: TRBJ1-1; cdr3_aa: CASSLMGGTEAFF; cdr3_nt: TGTGCCAGCAGCTTGATGGGGGGCACTGAAGCTTTCTTT
d_call: TRBD2; v_call: TRBV6-2/TRBV6-3; clone_size: many; j_call: TRBJ2-2; cdr3_aa: CSACSGGNTGELFF; cdr3_nt: TGTTCCGCTTGTAGCGGGGGAAACACCGGGGAGCTGTTTTTT
d_call: -; v_call: TRBV5-4; clone_size: once; j_call: TRBJ2-1; cdr3_aa: CASSLIGEMMNEQFF; cdr3_nt: TGTGCCAGCAGCTTGATCGGGGAAATGATGAATGAGCAGTTCTTC
d_call: TRBD2; v_call: TRBV12-3/TRBV12-4; clone_size: few; j_call: TRBJ2-5; cdr3_aa: CASSPLGLAGFETQYF; cdr3_nt: TGTGCCAGCAGTCCCCTTGGACTAGCGGGGTTCGAGACCCAGTACTTC
d_call: -; v_call: TRBV15; clone_size: -; j_call: TRBJ2-5; cdr3_aa: CATSRDHAGIETQYF; cdr3_nt: TGTGCCACCAGCAGAGACCACGCAGGGATAGAGACCCAGTACTTC
d_call: TRBD2; v_call: TRBV7-8; clone_size: -; j_call: TRBJ2-1; cdr3_aa: CASSTSGPSSYNEQFF; cdr3_nt: TGTGCCAGCAGCACTAGCGGGCCTAGCTCCTACAATGAGCAGTTCTTC
d_call: TRBD2; v_call: TRBV7-2; clone_size: -; j_call: TRBJ2-1; cdr3_aa: CASSFRGGGTYNEQFF; cdr3_nt: TGTGCCAGCAGCTTTCGAGGCGGGGGGACATACAATGAGCAGTTCTTC
d_call: -; v_call: TRBV29-1; clone_size: -; j_call: TRBJ2-5; cdr3_aa: CSVDSSQETQYF; cdr3_nt: TGCAGCGTTGACAGCAGCCAAGAGACCCAGTACTTC
d_call: -; v_call: TRBV14; clone_size: many; j_call: TRBJ2-5; cdr3_aa: CASSRGASQETQYF; cdr3_nt: TGTGCCAGCAGCCGCGGAGCTTCCCAAGAGACCCAGTACTTC